The 24 T cell receptor beta chains below were found in one sample sequenced in a study of identifying expanded T cells in peripheral blood. Method: immunoSEQ multiplex PCR; TCRdb's copy keeps in-frame clones and lacks some. The table has 100,000 to 150,000 clones, less than 90% seen once. Input material: blood. Receptors were obtained from a person aged 18-69 years in good health.

The genes are TRBV7-2 and TRBJ2-1; 7 positions match TRBD2. CDR3 length: 14 residues. V dropped 1 base and J dropped 9; count of bases not matched to a gene: 6. CDR1 SGHTA and CDR2 FQGNSA come from the germline V gene. The CDR3 nucleotides are TGTGCCAGCAGCTTAGTCCTTTCTAGCGGTGAGCAGTTCTTC. Encoded protein: CASSLVLSSGEQFF.

The rearrangement links TRBV18 to TRBJ2-7; 11 positions match TRBD1. The CDR3 totals 15 residues. Germline CDR1 KGHSH, CDR2 LQKENI. J was trimmed by 2 bases and V by 3 bases; bases with no gene match: 3. The CDR3 coding sequence is TGTGCCAGCTCACCGGGACAGGGGGGTCCCTACGAGCAGTACTTC. It is translated as CASSPGQGGPYEQYF.

V gene TRBV7-2 combines with J gene TRBJ2-1, with a tentative D call TRBD2 (6 bases). Trimming took 0 bases from V and 7 from J, leaving 19 bases between them. The CDR3 covers 17 residues. CDR1 is SGHTA and CDR2 is FQGNSA in the germline V gene. CDR3 nucleotides: TGTGCCAGCAGCTTAGCGCCCAGGCGGGGCCCAGGGAATGAGCAGTTCTTC. Amino acid sequence: CASSLAPRRGPGNEQFF. Complete variable domain (other parts from reference TRBV7-2 and TRBJ2-1): GAGVSQSPSNKVTEKGKDVELRCDPISGHTALYWYRQSLGQGLEFLIYFQGNSAPDKSGLPSDRFSAERTGGSVSTLTIQRTQQEDSAVYLCASSLAPRRGPGNEQFFGPGTRLTVL.

The CDR3 spells CASSLCRGNSSYEQYF. The CDR3, as DNA: TGTGCCAGCAGCTTATGTCGCGGGAATAGCTCCTACGAGCAGTACTTC. The chain links TRBV11-3 to TRBJ2-7, with D perhaps matching TRBD2 (6 bases). V was trimmed by 2 bases and J by 0 bases, leaving 14 bases between them. The CDR3 has 16 residues. Germline-derived CDR1 and CDR2 are SGHNT and YENEEA.

The chain joins TRBV4-2 to TRBJ1-3, with TRBD1 matching 7 bases. The ends lost 1 base at V and 3 bases at J; junction bases unmatched: 9. The CDR3 contains 17 residues. In germline, CDR1 is LGHNA, CDR2 YNFKEQ. DNA for the CDR3: TGTGCCAGCAGCCAAGTAATGAGGGGGCGCGTTGGAAACACCATATATTTT. Translation gives CASSQVMRGRVGNTIYF.

This chain links TRBV10-2 with TRBJ2-5, with D hard to call. The V end lost 3 bases, the J end lost 5 bases, and 7 bases lay between the germline ends. The CDR3 has 12 residues. Per the germline V gene, CDR1 is WSHSY and CDR2 is SAAADI. The CDR3 is CASSDVEETQYF. As DNA, the CDR3 is TGCGCCAGCAGTGACGTCGAGGAGACCCAGTACTTC.

The table lists this clone with a few counts. The V call is TRBV2, the J call TRBJ2-1; 7 nucleotides agree with TRBD2. The V segment lost 1 base and the J segment 8 bases; nucleotides outside the gene matches: 11. The CDR3 is 16 residues long. The germline V gene has CDR1 SNHLY and CDR2 FYNNEI. CDR3 DNA: TGTGCCAGCAGTGAAGATCCCGGGGGGAACCACGATGAGCAGTTCTTC. Protein product: CASSEDPGGNHDEQFF.

This chain uses TRBV14 with TRBJ2-1; D might be TRBD1 (5 bases). The CDR3 length is 18 residues. Trimming stripped 2 bases from V and 5 bases from J, with 22 bases between. Germline V gene data show CDR1 as SGHDN and CDR2 as FVKESK. The CDR3 is CASSQSKGQGLLHNEQFF. The CDR3 DNA reads TGTGCCAGCAGCCAATCAAAAGGACAAGGCCTCCTCCACAATGAGCAGTTCTTC.

The chain combines TRBV19 with TRBJ1-3; maybe TRBD1 (5 bases). The V end was cut by 1 base, the J end by 0 bases, with 10 bases between. The CDR3 runs to 16 residues. Germline V gene data show CDR1 as LNHDA and CDR2 as SQIVND (reference sequence). The CDR3 region is CASSIVHRSSGNTIYF. Here the CDR3 DNA reads TGTGCCAGTAGTATAGTTCACAGGAGCTCTGGAAACACCATATATTTT. The full variable domain, its missing parts supplied by reference TRBV19 and TRBJ1-3, is DGGITQSPKYLFRKEGQNVTLSCEQNLNHDAMYWYRQDPGQGLRLIYYSQIVNDFQKGDIAEGYSVSREKKESFPLTVTSAQKNPTAFYLCASSIVHRSSGNTIYFGEGSWLTVV.

The chain carries TRBV28 and TRBJ1-4; 7 bases are shared with TRBD1. There are 16 residues in the CDR3. Germline V gives CDR1 MDHEN, CDR2 SYDVKM. J gave up 7 bases and V 6 bases, and 14 bases lay outside the gene matches. CDR3 loop: CASRNKGAGGGEKLFF. The CDR3 DNA is TGTGCCAGCAGGAACAAGGGGGCAGGGGGAGGTGAAAAACTGTTTTTT.

The sample holds one count of this clone. The CDR3: CASRSGGREYF. Written as DNA, the CDR3 is TGTGCCAGCAGATCCGGGGGCCGAGAGTACTTC. The chain couples TRBV10-3 to TRBJ2-7; D possibly matches TRBD1 or TRBD2 (6 bases each). Deletions cut 10 bases from V and 11 bases from J, with 18 bases between. CDR1 and CDR2 from the germline V gene are ENHRY and SYGVKD. The CDR3 totals 11 residues.

This rearrangement joins TRBV5-1 to TRBJ2-5; a weak D match, TRBD1 (6 bases). Per germline, CDR1 SGHRS and CDR2 YFSETQ. The V and J ends lost 8 bases and 1 base respectively, with 12 bases between them. The CDR3 spans 13 residues. Written as DNA, the CDR3 is TGCGCCAGGGCAGGGGACATCCAAGAGACCCAGTACTTC. This encodes CARAGDIQETQYF. Using reference TRBV5-1 and TRBJ2-5 for the parts outside the CDR3, the full variable domain is KAGVTQTPRYLIKTRGQQVTLSCSPISGHRSVSWYQQTPGQGLQFLFEYFSETQRNKGNFPGRFSGRQFSNSRSEMNVSTLELGDSALYLCARAGDIQETQYFGPGTRLLVL.

The genes are TRBV10-1 and TRBJ1-1; possible D gene TRBD1, 6 bases. Germline-derived CDR1 and CDR2 are WNHNN and SYGVQD (reference sequence). V shed 8 bases and J shed 0 bases, with 10 bases lying between them. The CDR3 is 13 amino acids. The CDR3 is CASSGQMNTEAFF. DNA of the CDR3: TGCGCCAGCTCCGGACAGATGAACACTGAAGCTTTCTTT.

This chain connects TRBV6-4 to TRBJ2-2; 7 bases fit TRBD2. Germline assignment: CDR1 MRHNA and CDR2 SNTAGT. J lost 3 bases, V lost 8 bases, and 15 bases had no gene match. This CDR3 has 17 amino acids. The CDR3 DNA is TGTGCCAGCTCCTGGTACGGCGGGAGCGGTTACACCGGGGAGCTGTTTTTT. It translates to CASSWYGGSGYTGELFF.

The rearrangement links TRBV27 to TRBJ2-2; the D gene is possibly TRBD2 (5 bases). V shed 6 bases and J shed 5 bases, with 19 bases lying between them. From germline, CDR1 is MNHEY and CDR2 SMNVEV (reference sequence). This CDR3 contains 16 residues. The CDR3 bases are TGTGCCAGCAGCCCCTCAGCGGCGGCATGGACCGGGGAGCTGTTTTTT. As protein: CASSPSAAAWTGELFF.

This chain uses TRBV18 with TRBJ2-3; D is possibly TRBD2 (5 bases). V was pared by 5 bases and J by 0 bases, with 15 bases between. The V gene's germline CDR1 is KGHSH and CDR2 LQKENI. The CDR3 is made up of 16 amino acids. CDR3 sequence (DNA): TGTGCCAGCTCATCACTCGAGGGCGGGAGCACAGATACGCAGTATTTT. This codes for CASSSLEGGSTDTQYF.

V gene TRBV7-2 combines with J gene TRBJ1-1, with 10 bases that match TRBD1. Trimming at V came to 4 bases and at J to 5 bases, leaving 4 bases not matched to a gene. The germline V gene encodes CDR1 SGHTA and CDR2 FQGNSA. The CDR3 runs 14 residues. The CDR3 region has the DNA TGTGCCAGCAGCTCGACAGGGGGCAAAACTGAAGCTTTCTTT. Translated, it gives CASSSTGGKTEAFF.

V usage is TRBV4-3 and J usage is TRBJ1-5, with D maybe TRBD1 (6 bases). CDR1 and CDR2 from the germline V gene are LGHNA and YSLEER. V dropped 1 base and J dropped 4 bases, with 17 bases sitting between them. This CDR3 spans 17 amino acids. In DNA, the CDR3 is TGCGCCAGCAGCCAAGTAACTTCAGGGGTTGGAAATCAGCCCCAGCATTTT. Protein product: CASSQVTSGVGNQPQHF.

The CDR3 spells CASGRTSHEQFF. The DNA for the CDR3 is TGCGCCAGCGGACGGACTAGTCATGAGCAGTTCTTC. This chain uses TRBV5-1 with TRBJ2-1; 7 bases line up with TRBD2. The V and J ends lost 7 bases and 8 bases, in that order; junction bases with no gene match: 6. The germline V gene encodes CDR1 SGHRS and CDR2 YFSETQ. The CDR3 loop spans 12 amino acids. The variable domain in full, with the rest retrieved from reference TRBV5-1 and TRBJ2-1, is KAGVTQTPRYLIKTRGQQVTLSCSPISGHRSVSWYQQTPGQGLQFLFEYFSETQRNKGNFPGRFSGRQFSNSRSEMNVSTLELGDSALYLCASGRTSHEQFFGPGTRLTVL.

This clone was counted between two and nine times. The rearrangement uses TRBV2 and TRBJ2-3; the match to TRBD2 covers 13 bases. Germline V gene sequence: CDR1 SNHLY, CDR2 FYNNEI. V gave up 6 bases and J gave up 4 bases; unmatched junction bases: 4. The CDR3 is 15 residues long. CDR3 protein: CASRATSGGSDTQYF. In DNA, the CDR3 is TGTGCCAGCAGGGCGACTAGCGGGGGGTCAGATACGCAGTATTTT.

The rearrangement uses TRBV5-1 and TRBJ2-3; TRBD1 matches at 8 bases. The CDR3 runs 15 residues. The V segment lost 4 bases and the J segment 1 base; nucleotides outside the gene matches: 5. Per the germline V gene, CDR1 is SGHRS and CDR2 is YFSETQ. Here the CDR3 DNA reads TGCGCCAGCAGCGGACCGACAGGGGGCACAGATACGCAGTATTTT. Translating gives CASSGPTGGTDTQYF.

The J gene is TRBJ2-3, the V gene TRBV2; no clear D. V lost 3 bases and J lost 1, with 8 bases in between. This CDR3 has 14 amino acids. Germline values: CDR1 SNHLY, CDR2 FYNNEI. CDR3 nucleotide sequence: TGTGCCAGCAGTGAGAGTGGAGGCACAGATACGCAGTATTTT. Encoded protein: CASSESGGTDTQYF.

The chain employs TRBV30 and TRBJ2-5; 7 positions agree with TRBD2. This CDR3 region has 14 residues. The V gene end was trimmed by 5 bases and the J gene end by 1 base; junction bases not matched to a gene: 7. Germline assignment: CDR1 GTSNPN and CDR2 SVGIG (reference sequence). The CDR3 DNA follows: TGTGCCTGGCTCAGCGGGGACCGCCAAGAGACCCAGTACTTC. Its protein is CAWLSGDRQETQYF. The full variable domain, with the rest looked up from reference TRBV30 and TRBJ2-5, is SQTIHQWPATLVQPVGSPLSLECTVEGTSNPNLYWYRQAAGRGLQLLFYSVGIGQISSEVPQNLSASRPQDRQFILSSKKLLLSDSGFYLCAWLSGDRQETQYFGPGTRLLVL.

The V gene is TRBV5-1, the J gene TRBJ1-2; 9 bases align to TRBD1. The CDR3 is made up of 14 amino acids. The ends lost 5 bases at V and 7 bases at J; junction bases unmatched: 9. Looked up from germline, CDR1 is SGHRS and CDR2 is YFSETQ. Here the CDR3 DNA reads TGCGCCAGCAGACTGGGACAGGGCGTTGGTGGCTACACCTTC. Protein: CASRLGQGVGGYTF.